This T cell receptor (beta chain) appears in the sequencing data of a study of shared clonotypes between healthy human individuals. TCRdb's copy holds only in-frame clones and misses some; the assay was immunoSEQ multiplex PCR. The data contain more than 1,200,000 clones, about 98.5% of them seen just once; the ten biggest clones take up roughly 0.35%. V shed 6 bases and J 7 bases; nucleotides not matched to a gene: 6. The CDR3 sequence is 13 residues long. Germline CDR1 MNHNS, CDR2 SASEGT. Sample: naive CD4+ T cells sorted from blood. As to subset: CD45RA+ positively selected. The sequence came from a man aged 25-45 years in good health. The rearrangement uses TRBV6-1 and TRBJ1-1; 9 nucleotides align to TRBD1. The CDR3 region has the DNA TGTGCCAGCAGGGACAGGGGACGGAATGAAGCTTTCTTT. Translating gives CASRDRGRNEAFF.